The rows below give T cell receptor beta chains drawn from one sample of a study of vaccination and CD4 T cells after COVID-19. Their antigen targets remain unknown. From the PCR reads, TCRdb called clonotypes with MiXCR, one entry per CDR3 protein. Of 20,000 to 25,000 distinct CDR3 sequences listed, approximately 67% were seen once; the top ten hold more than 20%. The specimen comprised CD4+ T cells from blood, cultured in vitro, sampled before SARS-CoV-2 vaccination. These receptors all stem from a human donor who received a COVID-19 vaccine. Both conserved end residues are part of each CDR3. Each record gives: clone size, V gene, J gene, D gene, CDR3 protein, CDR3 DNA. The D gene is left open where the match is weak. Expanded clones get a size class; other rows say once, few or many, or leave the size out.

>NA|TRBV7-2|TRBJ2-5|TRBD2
CASSRRLAGAMGAQETQYF
TGTGCCAGCAGCCGCAGACTAGCGGGAGCCATGGGGGCACAAGAGACCCAGTACTTC
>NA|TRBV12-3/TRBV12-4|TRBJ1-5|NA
CASSFERGSNQPQHF
TGTGCCAGCAGTTTCGAGAGGGGAAGCAATCAGCCCCAGCATTTT
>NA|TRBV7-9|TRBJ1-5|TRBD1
CASSHWTGRNNQPQHF
TGTGCCAGCAGCCATTGGACAGGACGAAACAATCAGCCCCAGCATTTT
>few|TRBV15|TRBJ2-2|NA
CATSSRYTGELFF
TGTGCCACCAGCAGTCGATACACCGGGGAGCTGTTTTTT
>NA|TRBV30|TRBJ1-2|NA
CAWNREGRNYGYTF
TGTGCCTGGAACAGGGAGGGGAGGAACTATGGCTACACCTTC
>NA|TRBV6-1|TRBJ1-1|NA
CASYLTGTRPEAFF
TGTGCCAGCTACTTAACGGGTACACGACCTGAAGCTTTCTTT
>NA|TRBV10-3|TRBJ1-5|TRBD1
CAIRGTGNQPQHF
TGTGCCATCAGGGGGACAGGCAATCAGCCCCAGCATTTT
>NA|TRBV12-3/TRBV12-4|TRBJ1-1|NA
CASSPAPTEAFF
TGTGCCAGCAGCCCGGCCCCCACTGAAGCTTTCTTT
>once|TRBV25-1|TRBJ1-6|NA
CASKEGVGALHF
TGTGCCAGCAAAGAAGGGGTTGGGGCCCTCCACTTT
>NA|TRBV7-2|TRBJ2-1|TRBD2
CASSPVGGGNEQFF
TGTGCCAGCAGCCCGGTTGGGGGGGGCAATGAGCAGTTCTTC
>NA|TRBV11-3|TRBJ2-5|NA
CASSWGLTGQETQYF
TGTGCCAGCAGCTGGGGATTGACAGGCCAAGAGACCCAGTACTTC
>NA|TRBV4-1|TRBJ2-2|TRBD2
CASTLAGLNTGELFF
TGCGCCAGCACTTTAGCGGGACTGAACACCGGGGAGCTGTTTTTT
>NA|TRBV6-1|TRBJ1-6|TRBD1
CASKGANSPLHF
TGTGCCAGCAAGGGGGCGAATTCACCCCTCCACTTT
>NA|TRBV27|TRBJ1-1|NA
CASRTLSAGTEAFF
TGTGCCAGCAGGACATTAAGTGCGGGCACTGAAGCTTTCTTT
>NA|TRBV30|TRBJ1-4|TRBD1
CAWRAPGTANEKLFF
TGTGCCTGGAGGGCCCCCGGGACAGCAAATGAAAAACTGTTTTTT
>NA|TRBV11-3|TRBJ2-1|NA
CASSLDSGASNEQFF
TGTGCCAGCAGCTTAGATTCAGGAGCGAGCAATGAGCAGTTCTTC
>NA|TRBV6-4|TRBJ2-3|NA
CASSPSSHSTDTQYF
TGTGCCAGCAGCCCATCCTCCCATAGCACAGATACGCAGTATTTT
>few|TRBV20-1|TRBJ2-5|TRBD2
CSARGGGNQETQYF
TGCAGTGCTAGGGGCGGGGGTAACCAAGAGACCCAGTACTTC
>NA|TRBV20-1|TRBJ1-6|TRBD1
CGAEGTDHSPLHF
TGCGGTGCTGAGGGGACAGATCATTCACCCCTCCACTTT
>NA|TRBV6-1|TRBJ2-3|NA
CASTLDSGSTDTQYF
TGTGCCAGCACCCTGGACTCGGGTAGCACAGATACGCAGTATTTT
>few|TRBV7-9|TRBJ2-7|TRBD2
CASSLTGLAGGLEQYF
TGTGCCAGCAGCTTAACCGGCCTAGCGGGGGGGCTTGAGCAGTACTTC
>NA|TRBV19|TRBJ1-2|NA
CASSMVGGDYGYTF
TGTGCCAGTAGTATGGTAGGGGGGGACTATGGCTACACCTTC
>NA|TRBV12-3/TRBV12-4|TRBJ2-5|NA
CASSLAFGRQETQYF
TGTGCCAGCAGTTTAGCTTTTGGGAGGCAAGAGACCCAGTACTTC
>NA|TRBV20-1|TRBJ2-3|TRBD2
CSASLAGTDTQYF
TGCAGTGCTAGCCTAGCGGGCACAGATACGCAGTATTTT
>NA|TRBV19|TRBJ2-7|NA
CASREGRGPYEQYF
TGTGCCAGTAGGGAGGGACGGGGTCCCTACGAGCAGTACTTC
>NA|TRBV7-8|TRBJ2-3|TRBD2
CASSLRLAGGTDTQYF
TGTGCCAGCAGCTTAAGACTAGCGGGGGGCACAGATACGCAGTATTTT
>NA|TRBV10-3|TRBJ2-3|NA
CAISESIIDRQYF
TGTGCCATCAGTGAGTCGATAATAGATAGGCAGTATTTT
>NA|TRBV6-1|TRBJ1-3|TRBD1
CASSSDRTGQNSGNTIYF
TGTGCCAGCAGCAGTGATCGGACAGGGCAAAACTCTGGAAACACCATATATTTT
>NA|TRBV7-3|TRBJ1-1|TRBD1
CASRPGTGGSAFF
TGTGCCAGCAGGCCCGGGACAGGGGGCAGTGCTTTCTTT
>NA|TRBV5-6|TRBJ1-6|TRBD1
CASSAGTGLNSPLHF
TGTGCCAGCAGCGCCGGGACAGGACTAAATTCACCCCTCCACTTT
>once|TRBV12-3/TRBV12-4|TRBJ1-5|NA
CASSPGGAYGNQPQHF
TGTGCCAGCAGCCCCGGCGGGGCTTACGGCAATCAGCCCCAGCATTTT
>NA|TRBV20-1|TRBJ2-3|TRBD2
CSARGGGVSTDTQYF
TGCAGTGCTAGGGGCGGGGGGGTATCAACAGATACGCAGTATTTT
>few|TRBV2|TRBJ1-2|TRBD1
CASSGRDRGQSGYTF
TGTGCCAGCAGTGGGCGAGACAGGGGGCAAAGCGGCTACACCTTC
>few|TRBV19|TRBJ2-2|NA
CASSTQGRVSAGELFF
TGTGCCAGTAGTACTCAGGGTAGGGTGTCCGCCGGGGAGCTGTTTTTT
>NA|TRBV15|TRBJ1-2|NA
CATSRDSSRTYGYTF
TGTGCCACCAGCAGAGATAGTTCCAGGACCTATGGCTACACCTTC
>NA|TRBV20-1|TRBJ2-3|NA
CSARSGVTDTQYF
TGCAGTGCTAGGTCGGGAGTTACAGATACGCAGTATTTT
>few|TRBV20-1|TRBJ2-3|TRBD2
CSARDTSGGAGDTQYF
TGCAGTGCTAGAGACACTAGCGGGGGGGCCGGAGATACGCAGTATTTT
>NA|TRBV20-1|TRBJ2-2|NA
CSARDARNTGELFF
TGCAGTGCTAGAGATGCGAGAAACACCGGGGAGCTGTTTTTT
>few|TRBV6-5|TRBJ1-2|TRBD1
CASSYSPGQGAGYTF
TGTGCCAGCAGTTACTCTCCGGGACAGGGGGCTGGCTACACCTTC
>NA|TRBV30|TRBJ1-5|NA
CAWSVLGIGQPQHF
TGTGCCTGGAGTGTTTTGGGGATCGGACAGCCCCAGCATTTT
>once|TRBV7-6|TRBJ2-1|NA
CASSSQGPHYNEQFF
TGTGCCAGCAGCTCCCAGGGGCCTCACTACAATGAGCAGTTCTTC
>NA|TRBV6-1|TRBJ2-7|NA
CASCGESYEQYF
TGTGCCAGTTGCGGGGAATCCTACGAGCAGTACTTC
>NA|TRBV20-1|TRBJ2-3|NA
CSEVGPSNTDTQYF
TGCAGTGAAGTCGGACCCTCCAACACAGATACGCAGTATTTT
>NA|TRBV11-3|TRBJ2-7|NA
CASSFPRGRDGYEQYF
TGTGCCAGCAGCTTTCCCCGGGGCAGGGACGGATACGAGCAGTACTTC
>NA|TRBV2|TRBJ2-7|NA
CASTEEGNEQYF
TGTGCCAGCACCGAGGAGGGTAACGAGCAGTACTTC
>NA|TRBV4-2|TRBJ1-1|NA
CASSQAEGQGTEAFF
TGTGCCAGCAGCCAAGCAGAGGGTCAGGGCACTGAAGCTTTCTTT